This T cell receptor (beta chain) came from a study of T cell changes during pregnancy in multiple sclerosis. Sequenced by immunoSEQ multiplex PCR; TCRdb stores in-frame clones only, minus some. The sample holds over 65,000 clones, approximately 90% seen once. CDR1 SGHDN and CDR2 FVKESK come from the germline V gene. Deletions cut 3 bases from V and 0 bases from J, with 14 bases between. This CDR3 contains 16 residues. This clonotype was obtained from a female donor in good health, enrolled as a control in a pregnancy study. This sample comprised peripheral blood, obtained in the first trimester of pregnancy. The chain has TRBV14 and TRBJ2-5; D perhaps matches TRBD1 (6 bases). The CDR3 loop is CASSHRTAAYQETQYF. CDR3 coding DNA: TGTGCCAGCAGCCATCGGACAGCTGCGTACCAAGAGACCCAGTACTTC.